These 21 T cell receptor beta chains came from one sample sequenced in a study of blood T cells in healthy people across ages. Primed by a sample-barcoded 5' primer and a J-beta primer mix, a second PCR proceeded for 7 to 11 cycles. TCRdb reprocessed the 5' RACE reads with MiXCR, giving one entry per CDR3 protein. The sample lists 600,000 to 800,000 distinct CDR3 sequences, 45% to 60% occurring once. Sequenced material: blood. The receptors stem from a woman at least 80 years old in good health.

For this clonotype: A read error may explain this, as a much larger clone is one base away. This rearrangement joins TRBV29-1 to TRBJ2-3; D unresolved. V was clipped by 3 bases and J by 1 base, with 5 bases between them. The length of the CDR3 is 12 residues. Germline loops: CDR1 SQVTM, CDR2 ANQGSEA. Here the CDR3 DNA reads TGCAGCGTTGACAGCGGCACAGATACGCAGTATTTT. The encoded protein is CSVDSGTDTQYF.

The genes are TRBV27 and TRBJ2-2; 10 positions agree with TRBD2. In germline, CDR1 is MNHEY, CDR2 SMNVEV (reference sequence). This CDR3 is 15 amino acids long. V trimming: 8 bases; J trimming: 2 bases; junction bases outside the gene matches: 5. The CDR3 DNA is TGTGCCAGCGGGCTAGCGGGGGACAACACCGGGGAGCTGTTTTTT. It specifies CASGLAGDNTGELFF.

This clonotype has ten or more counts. The CDR3 coding sequence is TGCGCCCCCCGTTTTCAGGGGACCCAGTACTTC. This encodes CAPRFQGTQYF. The chain couples TRBV5-1 to TRBJ2-5, with a possible D match to TRBD1 (5 bases). The CDR3 consists of 11 residues. CDR1 and CDR2 (germline): SGHRS, YFSETQ. V dropped 10 bases and J dropped 7 bases, with 14 bases sitting between them. The entire variable domain, with the rest obtained from reference TRBV5-1 and TRBJ2-5, is as follows: KAGVTQTPRYLIKTRGQQVTLSCSPISGHRSVSWYQQTPGQGLQFLFEYFSETQRNKGNFPGRFSGRQFSNSRSEMNVSTLELGDSALYLCAPRFQGTQYFGPGTRLLVL.

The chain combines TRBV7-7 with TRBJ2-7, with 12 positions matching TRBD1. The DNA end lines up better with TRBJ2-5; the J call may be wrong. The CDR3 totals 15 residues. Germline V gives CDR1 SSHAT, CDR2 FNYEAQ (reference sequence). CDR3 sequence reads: CASSPGTGGLETQYF. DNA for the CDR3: TGTGCCAGCAGCCCTGGGACAGGGGGCTTGGAGACCCAGTACTTC.

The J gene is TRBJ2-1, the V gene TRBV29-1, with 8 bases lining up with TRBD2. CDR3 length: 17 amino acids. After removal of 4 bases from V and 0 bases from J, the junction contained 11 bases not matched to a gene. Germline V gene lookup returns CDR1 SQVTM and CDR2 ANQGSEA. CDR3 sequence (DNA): TGCAGCGTTGGAAGCTTTTTAGCGGGGAGCTCCTACAATGAGCAGTTCTTC. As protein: CSVGSFLAGSSYNEQFF.

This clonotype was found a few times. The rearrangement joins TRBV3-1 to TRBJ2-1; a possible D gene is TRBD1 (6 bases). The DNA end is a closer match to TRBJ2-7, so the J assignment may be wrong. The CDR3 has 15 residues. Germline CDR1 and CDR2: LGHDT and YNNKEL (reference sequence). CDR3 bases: TGTGCCAGCAGCCATCCCAGGGGTTCCTACAATGAGCAGTACTTC. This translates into CASSHPRGSYNEQYF.

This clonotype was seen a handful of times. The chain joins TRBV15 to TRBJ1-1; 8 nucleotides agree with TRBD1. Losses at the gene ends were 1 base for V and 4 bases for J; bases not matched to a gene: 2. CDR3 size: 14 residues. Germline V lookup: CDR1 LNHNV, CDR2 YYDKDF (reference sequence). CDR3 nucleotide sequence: TGTGCCACCAGCAGAGGAACAGGGGGCACTGAAGCTTTCTTT. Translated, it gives CATSRGTGGTEAFF.

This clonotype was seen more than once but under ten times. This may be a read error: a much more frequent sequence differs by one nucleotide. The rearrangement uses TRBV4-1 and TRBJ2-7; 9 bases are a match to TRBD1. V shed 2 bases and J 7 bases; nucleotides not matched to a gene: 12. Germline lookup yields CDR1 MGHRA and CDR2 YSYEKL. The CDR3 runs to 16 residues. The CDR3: CASSQTGGSSYNEQYF. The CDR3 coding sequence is TGCGCCAGCAGCCAAACAGGGGGCTCCTCTTACAATGAGCAGTACTTC.

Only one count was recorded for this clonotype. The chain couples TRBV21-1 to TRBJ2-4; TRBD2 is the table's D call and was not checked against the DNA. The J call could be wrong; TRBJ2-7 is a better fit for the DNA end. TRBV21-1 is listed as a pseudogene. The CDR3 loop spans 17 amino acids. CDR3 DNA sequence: TGTGCCAGCAGCAAAAGAGGACTAGCGGGGGGAAGATACGAGCAGTACTTC. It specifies CASSKRGLAGGRYEQYF.

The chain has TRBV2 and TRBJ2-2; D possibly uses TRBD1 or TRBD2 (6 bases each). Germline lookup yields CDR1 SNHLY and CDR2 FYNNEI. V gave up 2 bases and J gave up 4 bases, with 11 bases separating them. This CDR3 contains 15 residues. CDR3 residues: CASSEPGGGTGELFF. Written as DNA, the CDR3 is TGTGCCAGCAGTGAACCTGGAGGGGGCACCGGGGAGCTGTTTTTT.

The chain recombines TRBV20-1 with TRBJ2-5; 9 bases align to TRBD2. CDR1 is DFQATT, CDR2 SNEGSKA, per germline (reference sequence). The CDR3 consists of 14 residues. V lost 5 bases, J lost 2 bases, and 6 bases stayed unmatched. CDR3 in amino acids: CSAGAGGRQETQYF. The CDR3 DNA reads TGCAGTGCTGGTGCGGGAGGGCGACAAGAGACCCAGTACTTC.

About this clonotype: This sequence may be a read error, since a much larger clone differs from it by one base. CDR3 amino acids: CASSQGLIQERTQYF. The CDR3 bases are TGTGCCAGCAGCCAAGGACTGATTCAAGAGAGGACCCAGTACTTC. The V call is TRBV3-1, the J call TRBJ2-7; D remains unclear. The assigned J gene may be wrong: the sequence end matches TRBJ2-5 better. CDR1 and CDR2 (germline): LGHDT, YNNKEL (reference sequence). This CDR3 has 15 residues.

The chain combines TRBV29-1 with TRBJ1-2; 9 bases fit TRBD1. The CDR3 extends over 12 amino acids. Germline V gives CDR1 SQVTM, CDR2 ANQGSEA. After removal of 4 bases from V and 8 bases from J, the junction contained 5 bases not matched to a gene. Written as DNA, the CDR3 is TGCAGCGTTGGGACAGGGGCAGGGGGCTACACCTTC. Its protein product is CSVGTGAGGYTF.

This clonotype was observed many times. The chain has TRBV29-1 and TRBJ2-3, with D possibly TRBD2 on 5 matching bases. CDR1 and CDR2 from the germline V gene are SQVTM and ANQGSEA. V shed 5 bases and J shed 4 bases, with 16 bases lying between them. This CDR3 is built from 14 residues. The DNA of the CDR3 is TGCAGCGTTCTAGCACCGCAAGGCTCAGATACGCAGTATTTT. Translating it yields CSVLAPQGSDTQYF.

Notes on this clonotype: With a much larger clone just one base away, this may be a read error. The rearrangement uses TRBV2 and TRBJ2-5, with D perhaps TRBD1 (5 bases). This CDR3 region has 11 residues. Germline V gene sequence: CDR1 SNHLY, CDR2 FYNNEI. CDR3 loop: CAGREQETQYF. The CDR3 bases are TGTGCCGGCAGGGAACAAGAGACCCAGTACTTC.

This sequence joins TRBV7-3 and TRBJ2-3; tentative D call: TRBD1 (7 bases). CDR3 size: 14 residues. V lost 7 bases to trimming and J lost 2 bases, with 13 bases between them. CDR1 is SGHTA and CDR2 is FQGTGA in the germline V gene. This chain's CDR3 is CASTQGGPTDTQYF. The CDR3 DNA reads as TGTGCCAGCACGCAGGGGGGACCCACAGATACGCAGTATTTT.

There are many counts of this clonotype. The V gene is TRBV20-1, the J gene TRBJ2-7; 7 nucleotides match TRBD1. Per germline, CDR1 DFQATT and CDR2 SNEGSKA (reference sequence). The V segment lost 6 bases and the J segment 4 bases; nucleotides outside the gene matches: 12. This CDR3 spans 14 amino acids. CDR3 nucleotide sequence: TGCAGTGCCATTGACAGGGTTGGCTTTTACGAGCAGTACTTC. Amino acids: CSAIDRVGFYEQYF.

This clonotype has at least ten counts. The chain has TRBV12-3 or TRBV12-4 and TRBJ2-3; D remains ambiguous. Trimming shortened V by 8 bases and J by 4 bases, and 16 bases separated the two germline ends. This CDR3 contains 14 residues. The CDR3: CASSPQTRADTQYF. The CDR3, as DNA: TGTGCCAGCTCCCCCCAAACGAGAGCAGATACGCAGTATTTT.

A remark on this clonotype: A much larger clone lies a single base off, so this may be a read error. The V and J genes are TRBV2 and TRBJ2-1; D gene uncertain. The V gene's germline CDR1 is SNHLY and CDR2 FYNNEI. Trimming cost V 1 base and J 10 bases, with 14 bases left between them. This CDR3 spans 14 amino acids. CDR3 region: CASSEVAPTREQFF. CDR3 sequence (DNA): TGTGCCAGCAGTGAAGTAGCCCCTACAAGAGAGCAGTTCTTC.

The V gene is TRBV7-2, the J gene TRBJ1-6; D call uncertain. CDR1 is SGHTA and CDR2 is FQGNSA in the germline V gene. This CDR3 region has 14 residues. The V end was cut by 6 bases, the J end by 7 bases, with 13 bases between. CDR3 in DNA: TGTGCCAGCAGGCTAGGTGGGGAAAATTCACCCCTCCACTTT. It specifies CASRLGGENSPLHF.

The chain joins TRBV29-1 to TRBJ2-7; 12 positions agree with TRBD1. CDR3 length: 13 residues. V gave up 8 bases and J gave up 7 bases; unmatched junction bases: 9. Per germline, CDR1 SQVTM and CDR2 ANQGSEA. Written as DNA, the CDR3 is TGCAGCTCTCGGGGACAGGGGGCTGGAGAGCAGTACTTC. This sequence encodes CSSRGQGAGEQYF.